The 7 T cell receptor beta chains in this list originate from one sample, sequenced in a study of T cells in Graves' hyperthyroidism and ophthalmopathy. Authors of the study amplified TCR beta CDR3 regions from RNA transcripts. HTBI primers drove first-round RT-PCR of the TCR CDR3. TCRdb processed the multiplex PCR reads anew with MiXCR; each CDR3 protein has one entry. Found here are hundreds of thousands of distinct CDR3 sequences, approximately 25% of them singletons; the top ten hold roughly 40%. What was sequenced was blood. Receptors originate from a woman between 35 and 50 years old with Graves' ophthalmopathy.

The chain has TRBV18 and TRBJ2-5; no clear D. CDR1 and CDR2 from the germline V gene are KGHSH and LQKENI. This CDR3 region has 14 residues. Trimming removed 3 bases from V and 1 base from J, with 9 bases in between. The CDR3 here is CASSPRHIQETQYF. The CDR3 DNA is TGTGCCAGCTCACCCCGACATATCCAAGAGACCCAGTACTTC.

The chain uses TRBV5-1 and TRBJ1-1; 7 positions agree with TRBD1. The CDR3 is 15 residues long. The V and J ends lost 0 bases and 3 bases, in that order; junction bases with no gene match: 5. Germline lookup yields CDR1 SGHRS and CDR2 YFSETQ. In DNA, the CDR3 is TGCGCCAGCAGCTTGGATCGGACAGGATACACTGAAGCTTTCTTT. It is translated as CASSLDRTGYTEAFF.

This clonotype was seen at least ten times. V usage is TRBV7-2 and J usage is TRBJ1-1, with 11 nucleotides matching TRBD1. The CDR3 consists of 14 residues. Germline CDR1 reads SGHTA; CDR2 reads FQGNSA. The ends lost 5 bases at V and 5 bases at J; junction bases unmatched: 4. The DNA for the CDR3 is TGTGCCAGCAGCCCGGACAGGGGGCAGACTGAAGCTTTCTTT. Residues: CASSPDRGQTEAFF. The full variable domain, with the rest looked up from reference TRBV7-2 and TRBJ1-1, is GAGVSQSPSNKVTEKGKDVELRCDPISGHTALYWYRQSLGQGLEFLIYFQGNSAPDKSGLPSDRFSAERTGGSVSTLTIQRTQQEDSAVYLCASSPDRGQTEAFFGQGTRLTVV.

This clonotype appeared many times. The conserved final phenylalanine or tryptophan is absent from the CDR3, which likely points to a read error. The chain couples TRBV28 to TRBJ2-2, with D hard to call. V gave up 3 bases and J gave up 7 bases, with 12 bases separating them. This CDR3 is built from 14 residues. Germline CDR1 reads MDHEN; CDR2 reads SYDVKM. CDR3 residues: CASSFTLIGGELFL. The DNA for the CDR3 is TGTGCCAGCAGTTTCACTCTAATCGGCGGGGAGCTGTTTCTT.

The rearrangement joins TRBV6-1 to TRBJ2-2, with TRBD2 matching 10 bases. The CDR3 spans 16 residues. Germline lookup yields CDR1 MNHNS and CDR2 SASEGT. With V trimmed by 6 bases and J by 1 base, 5 bases remained unmatched. The CDR3 reads CASSPGLAVNTGELFF. CDR3 DNA sequence: TGTGCCAGCAGCCCCGGACTAGCGGTGAACACCGGGGAGCTGTTTTTT.

In this sample, this clonotype turned up once. The chain employs TRBV6-2 or TRBV6-3 and TRBJ2-7; TRBD2 matches 7 bases. Germline V gene data show CDR1 as MNHEY and CDR2 as SVGEGT. The J segment lost 2 bases and the V segment lost 6 bases, leaving 19 bases of the junction unmatched. The CDR3 runs 18 residues. CDR3 bases: TGTGCCAGCAGGGGCGGTGGTCGCGGGAGATGGGGGACCTACGAGCAGTACTTC. Amino acids: CASRGGGRGRWGTYEQYF.

This clonotype was found many times. The chain uses TRBV29-1 and TRBJ2-7, with TRBD2 identical over 7 bases. V was pared by 7 bases and J by 6 bases, with 3 bases of the junction left unmatched. Germline CDR1 reads SQVTM; CDR2 reads ANQGSEA. This CDR3 contains 10 residues. The CDR3 nucleotides read TGCAGCGGGGCGGGGGTCGAGCAGTACTTC. This translates into CSGAGVEQYF.